This T cell receptor (beta chain) was sequenced for a study of CD8 T cells in Susac syndrome (dated by TCRdb to about 2019). About the study as a whole: Whether CD8+ T cell activation and differentiation in Susac syndrome was antigen driven was tested using repertoire sequencing. The study at large found these results: The TCR sequencing and HLA analysis was acknowledged to have included a relatively small number of individuals.

RNA was extracted with the RNeasy kit and 0.5 to 1 ug was reverse transcribed using random hexamers. The immunoSEQ multiplex PCR assay, covering 54 Vbeta and 13 Jbeta segments, was used to amplify TCR beta CDR3 regions. Bias from PCR amplification was corrected by using a synthetic template baseline for primer optimization and for computational correction. Regarding the original processing steps: Reads were annotated to V, D and J genes per IMGT and analyzed with immunoSEQ Analyzer, keeping only productive sequences. To calculate clonality, Shannon entropy was normalized by log2 of the number of productive unique sequences and then subtracted from one. Public and private clones were assessed among the 100 most prevalent clones of each patient and control. Susac-specific clones were defined as absent from healthy and MS cohorts, some 1,000 published viral clones and other ImmuneACCESS disease sequences. The public sequencing data were trimmed at Q25 with fastp and processed into clonotypes with MiXCR by TCRdb, which kept only in-frame beta chains. Rows matching on CDR3 protein sequence are summarized as one entry with the most common DNA and genes. These V and J calls rely on TCRdb rather than the paper's analysis. Here the sample has roughly 130,000 distinct CDR3 sequences; roughly 96% occur a single time. The top ten clonotypes cover around 0.12% of the sample.

In the case of this clonotype: The clone's antigen remains unknown. No base-level quality is on record; no much larger clone is a single base apart.

Peripheral blood CD8+ and CD4+ T cells from healthy donors, Susac syndrome patients and multiple sclerosis patients were profiled using high-throughput TCR beta sequencing. Healthy donors were age- and sex-matched controls. Bulk CD8+ and CD4+ T cells were purified magnetically by negative isolation, whereas CD8+ TEMRA cells were enriched by FACS. Blood was drawn into EDTA tubes, processed within 24 hours, and PBMCs were isolated by density gradient centrifugation. PBMCs intended for TCR sequencing were cryopreserved in liquid nitrogen and were subsequently thawed in a 37 degrees C water bath. The sorted or isolated CD4+, CD8+ and CD8+ TEMRA cells reached a purity of at least 90%. The CDR3, cysteine through phenylalanine, is 14 amino acids long. Only the CDR3 DNA stays, 42 bases, in frame from base 1. The germline ends are 10 bases apart after V is trimmed by 1 base and J by 4 bases. Via the germline V gene, CDR1 is KGHSH and CDR2 LQKENI.

The clonotype originates from a human donor in good health. The V and J segments used are TRBV18 and TRBJ1-1; confidence is insufficient to name the D gene. Specimen: CD4+ T cells from PBMCs. This receptor carries the CDR3 CASSPRSLGTEAFF. The base sequence is TGTGCCAGCTCACCACGATCGCTGGGCACTGAAGCTTTCTTT.